This paragraph reports one TCR beta chain. This entry belongs to a study of CD8+CD57+ T cells in acquired aplastic anemia. Profiling that covered TCR beta VDJ and CDR3 relied on genomic DNA as its template. TCRdb reprocessed the reads with MiXCR, giving one entry per CDR3 protein. The sample has around 500,000 distinct CDR3 sequences, approximately 33% seen once. Individuals selected for sequencing had exhibited CD8+CD57+ cell expansion on flow cytometry. Germline values: CDR1 MNHEY, CDR2 SVGAGI. The CDR3 extends over 14 amino acids. The V end was cut by 2 bases, the J end by 5 bases, with 12 bases between.

Source material: sorted CD4+, CD8+, or CD8+CD57+ T cells (not recorded which) from PBMCs. The sequence was collected from a human donor with aplastic anemia. V gene TRBV6-5 combines with J gene TRBJ2-5, with D unresolved. The CDR3 nucleotides read TGTGCCAGCAGTTACGGTGCTGAATGGGAGACCCAGTACTTC. This sequence encodes CASSYGAEWETQYF.